A single sample is the source of the 26 T cell receptor beta chains below, sequenced in a study of cytomegalovirus exposure and HLA in healthy donors. Both 60 Vbeta primers and 13 Jbeta primers went into the PCR. Sequencing was performed with immunoSEQ multiplex PCR; in TCRdb, only in-frame clones are kept and a portion is missing. The sample has roughly 150,000 clones; more than 75% are singletons. Specimen: PBMCs. The receptors come from a woman between 35 and 50 years old in good health and CMV-seronegative.

The genes are TRBV27 and TRBJ2-7, with a weak D call TRBD1 (5 bases). Trimming took off 5 bases at V and 0 bases at J, with 14 bases between the two ends. The germline V gene has CDR1 MNHEY and CDR2 SMNVEV (reference sequence). This CDR3 comprises 15 residues. The CDR3 DNA reads TGTGCCAGCAGTCCAGGCAGGGCAAGCTCCTACGAGCAGTACTTC. Residues: CASSPGRASSYEQYF.

This clone was counted only a few times. The chain employs TRBV4-2 and TRBJ2-7, with D unresolved. This CDR3 comprises 15 residues. From germline, CDR1 is LGHNA and CDR2 YNFKEQ. Trimming removed 0 bases at V and 0 bases at J, with 9 bases between. CDR3 loop: CASSQEDFSSYEQYF. CDR3 in DNA: TGTGCCAGCAGCCAAGAAGATTTTAGCTCCTACGAGCAGTACTTC.

The rearrangement joins TRBV2 to TRBJ1-5, with a weak D call TRBD1 (5 bases). The V gene's germline CDR1 is SNHLY and CDR2 FYNNEI. V was trimmed by 6 bases and J by 6 bases, leaving 15 bases between them. The CDR3 is made up of 14 amino acids. The CDR3 DNA is TGTGCCAGCAGCAAAACTTCAGGGATTCAGCCCCAGCATTTT. This gives the protein CASSKTSGIQPQHF.

V and J are TRBV4-2 and TRBJ2-1, with 10 positions matching TRBD2. V lost 2 bases and J lost 12; bases outside the gene matches: 7. The CDR3 spans 14 residues. The germline CDR1 and CDR2 sequences are LGHNA and YNFKEQ. The CDR3 bases are TGTGCCAGCAGCCAACTAGCGGGAGCAGATTCGCAGTTCTTC. Its translation is CASSQLAGADSQFF.

The chain joins TRBV7-2 to TRBJ2-3; TRBD2 matches at 11 bases. Germline CDR1 is SGHTA and CDR2 is FQGNSA. This CDR3 spans 15 amino acids. J was trimmed by 6 bases and V by 3 bases; bases with no gene match: 5. Written as DNA, the CDR3 is TGTGCCAGCAGCTTTAGCGGGGGGGATGGGGATACGCAGTATTTT. This translates into CASSFSGGDGDTQYF.

CDR3 sequence: CASSSRWSSTDTQYF. CDR3 sequence (DNA): TGTGCCAGCAGCTCCCGGTGGAGTAGCACAGATACGCAGTATTTT. The J gene is TRBJ2-3, the V gene TRBV11-3; D gene ambiguous. The CDR3 has 15 residues. The germline V and J ends were trimmed by 4 bases and 0 bases, with 11 bases remaining between them. From germline, CDR1 is SGHNT and CDR2 YENEEA.

This clone was detected only a few times. The chain carries TRBV5-4 and TRBJ2-1; D gene uncertain. CDR1 and CDR2 (germline): SGHNT, YYREEE (reference sequence). This CDR3 region has 11 residues. Between the trimmed V and J ends, which lost 3 bases and 5 bases, there was a span of 3 bases. CDR3 bases: TGTGCCAGCAGCTCTAACAATGAGCAGTTCTTC. Translated: CASSSNNEQFF.

As to this clone: The junction shows a germline mismatch at one end, possibly a read error. This CDR3 is CSSSSSGGRSDTQYF. For the CDR3, the DNA is TGTTCCAGCAGTTCTAGCGGGGGAAGGTCAGATACGCAGTATTTT. This chain uses TRBV7-9 with TRBJ2-3; TRBD2 matches at 10 bases. This CDR3 has 15 residues. CDR1 is SEHNR, CDR2 FQNEAQ, per germline (reference sequence).

The chain couples TRBV7-9 to TRBJ2-5; no definite D call. The length of the CDR3 is 14 residues. V lost 3 bases and J lost 5, with 13 bases in between. In germline, CDR1 is SEHNR, CDR2 FQNEAQ (reference sequence). Here the CDR3 reads CASSFGPVRETQYF. CDR3 in DNA: TGTGCCAGCAGCTTTGGGCCAGTTCGGGAGACCCAGTACTTC.

V usage is TRBV19 and J usage is TRBJ2-4; unclear D gene. This CDR3 is 17 amino acids long. Per germline, CDR1 LNHDA and CDR2 SQIVND (reference sequence). The V end lost 3 bases, the J end lost 0 bases, and 15 bases lay between the germline ends. CDR3 nucleotide sequence: TGTGCCAGTAGTATCGGCAGACTCCAATTAGCCAAAAACATTCAGTACTTC. This encodes CASSIGRLQLAKNIQYF.

The genes are TRBV4-3 and TRBJ2-5, with 9 bases matching TRBD1. V shed 4 bases and J 5 bases; nucleotides not matched to a gene: 8. The CDR3 loop spans 15 amino acids. From germline, CDR1 is LGHNA and CDR2 YSLEER. The CDR3: CASSPGDRDGETQYF. The DNA for the CDR3 is TGCGCCAGCAGCCCAGGGGACAGGGACGGCGAGACCCAGTACTTC.

This chain links TRBV11-3 with TRBJ2-5; a possible D gene is TRBD1 (6 bases). Germline CDR1 reads SGHNT; CDR2 reads YENEEA. V was shortened by 8 bases and J by 5 bases, with 12 bases between the two germline ends. The CDR3 consists of 12 residues. CDR3 protein: CASGRGGETQYF. CDR3 nucleotide sequence: TGTGCCAGCGGCAGGGGTGGGGAGACCCAGTACTTC. Full variable domain (outside the CDR3, taken from reference TRBV11-3 and TRBJ2-5): EAGVVQSPRYKIIEKKQPVAFWCNPISGHNTLYWYLQNLGQGPELLIRYENEEAVDDSQLPKDRFSAERLKGVDSTLKIQPAELGDSAVYLCASGRGGETQYFGPGTRLLVL.

Regarding this clone: The same CDR3 can be traced to other DNA sequences in this sample. The V call is TRBV19, the J call TRBJ2-5, with a weak D call TRBD2 (5 bases). CDR3 length equals 12 residues. Germline V gene data show CDR1 as LNHDA and CDR2 as SQIVND (reference sequence). Deletions cut 3 bases from V and 5 bases from J, with 7 bases between. CDR3 loop: CASSIGGETQYF. CDR3 nucleotides: TGTGCCAGTAGTATCGGCGGGGAGACCCAGTACTTC.

V usage is TRBV7-2 and J usage is TRBJ1-6; maybe TRBD1 (6 bases). V dropped 4 bases and J dropped 9 bases, with 16 bases sitting between them. The CDR3 runs 15 residues. CDR1 and CDR2 (germline): SGHTA, FQGNSA. In DNA, the CDR3 is TGTGCCAGCAGCTCCGGACAGCTTCCTACTTCACCCCTCCACTTT. Protein sequence: CASSSGQLPTSPLHF.

The rearrangement links TRBV4-1 to TRBJ2-2; a possible D gene is TRBD1 (6 bases). The germline gives CDR1 MGHRA, CDR2 YSYEKL. The CDR3 runs to 17 residues. With 4 bases removed from V and 2 bases from J, the gap between germline ends came to 17 bases. CDR3 residues: CASSPETGMKNTGELFF. The CDR3 DNA reads as TGCGCCAGCAGCCCTGAAACAGGGATGAAAAACACCGGGGAGCTGTTTTTT.

This clone was found a few times. The genes are TRBV9 and TRBJ2-3; D remains ambiguous. V lost 2 bases and J lost 3, with 13 bases in between. The CDR3 has 15 residues. CDR1 is SGDLS and CDR2 is YYNGEE in the germline V gene. The CDR3 loop reads CASSVTTGWTDTQYF. The CDR3 DNA reads as TGTGCCAGCAGCGTCACCACCGGGTGGACAGATACGCAGTATTTT.

V and J are TRBV5-1 and TRBJ2-2, with no clear D. V was shortened by 0 bases and J by 6 bases, with 6 bases between the two germline ends. CDR1 SGHRS and CDR2 YFSETQ come from the germline V gene. This CDR3 is built from 13 residues. The CDR3 loop is CASSLAVPGELFF. The CDR3 DNA is TGCGCCAGCAGCTTGGCAGTGCCCGGGGAGCTGTTTTTT.

This chain connects TRBV6-1 to TRBJ2-2; a weak D match, TRBD2 (6 bases). CDR3 length equals 15 residues. V shed 6 bases and J shed 0 bases, with 11 bases lying between them. Germline CDR1 and CDR2: MNHNS and SASEGT. The CDR3 spells CASRTGTSNTGELFF. CDR3 bases: TGTGCCAGCAGGACCGGGACTTCGAACACCGGGGAGCTGTTTTTT.

The rearrangement uses TRBV11-3 and TRBJ2-2, with D possibly TRBD2 on 5 matching bases. Germline V gene sequence: CDR1 SGHNT, CDR2 YENEEA. The CDR3 is 14 residues long. Between the trimmed V and J ends, which lost 2 bases and 8 bases, there was a span of 12 bases. DNA for the CDR3: TGTGCCAGCAGCTTATTCCGGGAAGCGGGGGAGCTGTTTTTT. Protein product: CASSLFREAGELFF.

The chain is built from TRBV6-1 and TRBJ2-3; TRBD2 agrees at 8 bases. CDR1 is MNHNS, CDR2 SASEGT, per germline. V gave up 2 bases and J gave up 3 bases; unmatched junction bases: 7. This CDR3 is 16 amino acids long. This CDR3 reads CASSELAGGETDTQYF. The CDR3, as DNA: TGTGCCAGCAGTGAACTCGCGGGGGGCGAGACAGATACGCAGTATTTT.

This clone occurred a few times. The V gene is TRBV6-5, the J gene TRBJ1-2, with 8 bases that match TRBD1. The junction had 6 bases not matched to a gene; V was cut back by 5 bases and J by 4 bases. The CDR3 has 14 residues. Germline V gives CDR1 MNHEY, CDR2 SVGAGI. The CDR3 coding sequence is TGTGCCAGCAGTCCGGACAGGGCGTCCTATGGCTACACCTTC. Its translation: CASSPDRASYGYTF.

As for this clone: The germline gene is not matched at one end of the junction; a read error may be the cause. J is TRBJ2-6 and V is TRBV5-6; tentatively, D is TRBD1 (5 bases). The germline CDR1 and CDR2 sequences are SGHDT and YYEEEE. CDR3 length: 18 residues. The CDR3 is CASSFLTVKFSGANGLTF. The CDR3 DNA is TGTGCCAGCAGCTTTTTGACAGTTAAGTTCTCTGGGGCCAACGGCCTGACTTTC.

The rearrangement links TRBV19 to TRBJ2-1; 9 bases fit TRBD2. Trimming took 9 bases from V and 5 from J; bases not matched to a gene: 8. The CDR3 runs 14 residues. Germline-derived CDR1 and CDR2 are LNHDA and SQIVND (reference sequence). The DNA of the CDR3 is TGTGCCAGCCGCAGACTAGCGGAGGACAATGAGCAGTTCTTC. It codes for CASRRLAEDNEQFF.

DNA for the CDR3: TGTGCCAGCAGCGTTTCGGCGGGGGGGGCAGGTGAGCAGTTCTTC. It specifies CASSVSAGGAGEQFF. This chain connects TRBV9 to TRBJ2-1; 9 nucleotides align to TRBD2. V lost 2 bases, J lost 9 bases, and 9 bases stayed unmatched. Germline V gene sequence: CDR1 SGDLS, CDR2 YYNGEE. The CDR3 contains 15 residues.

The chain uses TRBV4-2 and TRBJ2-3; TRBD1 might be the D (5 bases). V was shortened by 4 bases and J by 3 bases, with 11 bases between the two germline ends. Germline lookup yields CDR1 LGHNA and CDR2 YNFKEQ. CDR3 length: 14 amino acids. CDR3 loop: CASSRNRLTDTQYF. Here the CDR3 DNA reads TGTGCCAGCAGCCGAAACAGGCTGACAGATACGCAGTATTTT.

CDR3 region: CASSPGLGTQYF. The CDR3 DNA sequence: TGTGCCAGCAGCCCGGGATTGGGGACCCAGTACTTC. The gene calls are TRBV9 and TRBJ2-5; D might be TRBD2 (5 bases). The CDR3 extends over 12 amino acids. From germline, CDR1 is SGDLS and CDR2 YYNGEE. Trimming pared 4 bases from V and 7 bases from J, leaving 11 bases between.